The 16 T cell receptor beta chains listed next were all sequenced from one sample in a study of cytomegalovirus exposure and HLA in healthy donors. The PCR used 60 Vbeta and 13 Jbeta primers. Data came from immunoSEQ multiplex PCR; TCRdb stores just in-frame clones and leaves some out. The data contain approximately 85,000 clones, 80% of them singletons. The sequencing sample was made of PBMCs. The receptor source for this set is a man aged 50 or older in good health and CMV-seropositive.

V is TRBV6-1 and J is TRBJ1-6; 7 bases align to TRBD1. CDR1 is MNHNS and CDR2 is SASEGT in the germline V gene. This CDR3 is 15 amino acids long. Unmatched junction bases numbered 16, after V lost 7 bases and J lost 13 bases. The CDR3 region is CASNFGGTVSRPLHF. In nucleotides, the CDR3 is TGTGCCAGCAACTTTGGGGGGACAGTAAGCCGCCCCCTCCACTTT.

The rearrangement uses TRBV7-9 and TRBJ2-5; 7 positions agree with TRBD1. V lost 3 bases to trimming and J lost 3 bases; unmatched junction nucleotides: 10. CDR3 length: 16 residues. Germline lookup yields CDR1 SEHNR and CDR2 FQNEAQ (reference sequence). CDR3 region: CASSFQRNTGEETQYF. Here the CDR3 DNA reads TGTGCCAGCAGCTTCCAGCGCAATACAGGGGAAGAGACCCAGTACTTC.

The chain carries TRBV7-6 and TRBJ1-1; the match to TRBD1 covers 7 bases. The CDR3 runs 15 residues. J was trimmed by 1 base and V by 3 bases; bases with no gene match: 5. Germline CDR1 is SGHVS and CDR2 is FNYEAQ. The CDR3 sequence is CASSLGTARNTEAFF. CDR3 in DNA: TGTGCCAGCAGCTTGGGGACAGCCAGGAACACTGAAGCTTTCTTT.

This clone was recorded many times. The genes are TRBV5-4 and TRBJ2-1; 8 bases map to TRBD2. Per the germline V gene, CDR1 is SGHNT and CDR2 is YYREEE (reference sequence). J lost 4 bases, V lost 2 bases, and 8 bases had no gene match. The CDR3 sequence is 16 residues long. The CDR3 DNA follows: TGTGCCAGCAGCTTAGGCGGGGGGCGAGGGTACAATGAGCAGTTCTTC. Translation gives CASSLGGGRGYNEQFF.

The chain couples TRBV7-8 to TRBJ1-2, with a tentative D call TRBD1 (6 bases). V dropped 1 base and J dropped 8 bases, with 14 bases sitting between them. There are 14 residues in the CDR3. CDR1 is SGHVS, CDR2 FQNEAQ, per germline. The CDR3, as DNA: TGTGCCAGCAGCTTAGGGACAGAAATGAGGGGCTACACCTTC. Its protein is CASSLGTEMRGYTF.

This clone has a count of ten or more. The chain recombines TRBV5-1 with TRBJ2-7; 10 bases are a match to TRBD2. V gave up 2 bases and J gave up 4 bases; unmatched junction bases: 3. This CDR3 has 14 residues. Germline V gene data show CDR1 as SGHRS and CDR2 as YFSETQ. Here the CDR3 DNA reads TGCGCCAGCAGCTTCCCTAGCGGGAGATACGAGCAGTACTTC. Protein product: CASSFPSGRYEQYF.

The chain carries TRBV7-8 and TRBJ2-5; possible D gene TRBD1, 6 bases. V shed 5 bases and J shed 6 bases, with 19 bases lying between them. Germline V gene data show CDR1 as SGHVS and CDR2 as FQNEAQ. The CDR3 covers 15 residues. The CDR3 loop is CASSGTPFFGKTQYF. The CDR3 nucleotides read TGTGCCAGCAGCGGGACACCCTTTTTCGGGAAGACCCAGTACTTC.

For this clone: Other DNA sequences in this specimen translate into the identical CDR3. The chain is built from TRBV2 and TRBJ1-2; no firm D call. From germline, CDR1 is SNHLY and CDR2 FYNNEI. The CDR3 is 12 amino acids. V was pared by 4 bases and J by 1 base, with 4 bases between. The CDR3 DNA is TGTGCCAGCAGTGTCAGTAACTATGGCTACACCTTC. Translation gives CASSVSNYGYTF.

This chain links TRBV10-3 with TRBJ2-1; 9 nucleotides line up with TRBD2. Germline V gene lookup returns CDR1 ENHRY and CDR2 SYGVKD. Losses at the gene ends were 4 bases for V and 5 bases for J; bases not matched to a gene: 6. This CDR3 has 15 amino acids. In DNA form, the CDR3 reads TGTGCCATCAGTGTAGGGGCTAGCGGGGACAATGAGCAGTTCTTC. Translating it yields CAISVGASGDNEQFF.

This clone was counted ten times or more. V gene TRBV6-1 combines with J gene TRBJ1-1; possibly TRBD1 for D (6 bases). V was cut by 5 bases and J by 1 base, with 11 bases left in between. The CDR3 length is 14 residues. CDR1 is MNHNS, CDR2 SASEGT, per germline. The DNA of the CDR3 is TGTGCCAGCAGTTTTCGACAGGAGAACACTGAAGCTTTCTTT. It specifies CASSFRQENTEAFF.

This chain joins TRBV5-4 and TRBJ2-5; TRBD2 is a possible D gene (6 bases). TRBJ2-7 matches the DNA end more closely, so the J call is doubtful. Per germline, CDR1 SGHNT and CDR2 YYREEE (reference sequence). The CDR3 sequence is 15 residues long. The CDR3 sequence is CASSLSTGVAYEQYF. The CDR3, as DNA: TGTGCCAGCAGCTTGTCTACGGGAGTTGCCTACGAGCAGTACTTC.

The chain links TRBV6-1 to TRBJ2-1, with no clear D. Trimming left V 10 bases short and J 9 bases short, with 13 bases between. Germline V CDR1 and CDR2: MNHNS, SASEGT. The CDR3 contains 11 residues. The CDR3 spells CATLRSGEQFF. Written as DNA, the CDR3 is TGTGCCACTTTGAGGTCGGGTGAGCAGTTCTTC.

This clone was counted a few times. The gene calls are TRBV27 and TRBJ2-3, with TRBD2 matching 11 bases. Germline V gene lookup returns CDR1 MNHEY and CDR2 SMNVEV (reference sequence). The CDR3 runs to 16 residues. The J segment lost 0 bases and the V segment lost 5 bases, leaving 4 bases of the junction unmatched. In DNA form, the CDR3 reads TGTGCCAGCAGTCTCCGGACTAGCGGGAGCACAGATACGCAGTATTTT. Translating gives CASSLRTSGSTDTQYF.

The chain combines TRBV11-2 with TRBJ2-5; 9 nucleotides line up with TRBD2. V lost 2 bases, J lost 1 base, and 8 bases stayed unmatched. The CDR3 spans 17 residues. Germline CDR1 is SGHAT and CDR2 is FQNNGV. DNA for the CDR3: TGTGCCAGCAGCTTAAGGGGGCCACTAGCGGGCCAAGAGACCCAGTACTTC. Its protein is CASSLRGPLAGQETQYF.

V and J are TRBV2 and TRBJ2-7; D possibly corresponds to TRBD2 (6 bases). Germline assignment: CDR1 SNHLY and CDR2 FYNNEI. V gave up 3 bases and J gave up 4 bases, with 16 bases separating them. The CDR3 totals 15 residues. The chain's CDR3 is CASSDRDAGGYEQYF. CDR3 in DNA: TGTGCCAGCAGTGACCGGGACGCTGGGGGGTACGAGCAGTACTTC.

The CDR3 loop reads CASSLTGYQPQHF. The CDR3 bases are TGTGCCAGCAGTTTAACAGGGTATCAGCCCCAGCATTTT. The chain couples TRBV28 to TRBJ1-5, with a possible D match to TRBD1 (6 bases). The CDR3 length is 13 residues. The germline CDR1 and CDR2 sequences are MDHEN and SYDVKM. Trimming took 2 bases from V and 5 from J, leaving 7 bases between them.